These 15 T cell receptor beta chains were all obtained from the same sample, sequenced in a study of blood T cell repertoires in COVID-19. Using immunoSEQ multiplex PCR, the repertoire was profiled, and TCRdb retains in-frame clones only, with some absent. The table includes tens of thousands of clones, roughly 90% detected once. Sequencing input: peripheral blood. Receptor source: a man aged 50-59 years with active COVID-19.

The chain couples TRBV30 to TRBJ2-4; D unclear. There are 13 residues in the CDR3. Germline lookup yields CDR1 GTSNPN and CDR2 SVGIG (reference sequence). V lost 3 bases to trimming and J lost 0 bases, with 6 bases between them. In nucleotides, the CDR3 is TGTGCCTGGAGATCCGTAGCCAAAAACATTCAGTACTTC. Its protein is CAWRSVAKNIQYF.

The J gene is TRBJ2-2, the V gene TRBV7-3, with TRBD2 matching over 8 bases. Germline V CDR1 and CDR2: SGHTA, FQGTGA. The CDR3 contains 16 residues. V trimming: 0 bases; J trimming: 2 bases; junction bases outside the gene matches: 2. CDR3 DNA: TGTGCCAGCAGCTTAACGGTAGCGGGAAACACCGGGGAGCTGTTTTTT. Translating gives CASSLTVAGNTGELFF. The entire variable domain, with the rest obtained from reference TRBV7-3 and TRBJ2-2, is as follows: GAGVSQTPSNKVTEKGKYVELRCDPISGHTALYWYRQSLGQGPEFLIYFQGTGAADDSGLPNDRFFAVRPEGSVSTLKIQRTERGDSAVYLCASSLTVAGNTGELFFGEGSRLTVL.

The rearrangement joins TRBV19 to TRBJ2-1; 9 nucleotides match TRBD1. V gave up 4 bases and J gave up 6 bases; unmatched junction bases: 10. The V gene's germline CDR1 is LNHDA and CDR2 SQIVND (reference sequence). This CDR3 has 16 amino acids. The CDR3 region is CASSTSSPTGGNEQFF. CDR3 DNA sequence: TGTGCCAGTAGTACCTCATCACCGACAGGGGGCAATGAGCAGTTCTTC.

The rearrangement joins TRBV14 to TRBJ2-7, with a possible D match to TRBD2 (7 bases). Germline loops: CDR1 SGHDN, CDR2 FVKESK. The V end was cut by 3 bases, the J end by 0 bases, with 18 bases between. This CDR3 region has 17 residues. The CDR3 here is CASSHPGGRLDSYEQYF. The CDR3 DNA sequence: TGTGCCAGCAGCCACCCCGGGGGGCGTTTGGACTCCTACGAGCAGTACTTC.

The chain is built from TRBV28 and TRBJ2-3, with D maybe TRBD2 (6 bases). V lost 7 bases, J lost 3 bases, and 20 bases lay in between. The CDR3 totals 16 residues. Germline assignment: CDR1 MDHEN and CDR2 SYDVKM. CDR3 DNA sequence: TGTGCCAGCACCCCATCGCGGGGTGGCAGGACAGATACGCAGTATTTT. Its protein is CASTPSRGGRTDTQYF.

V is TRBV29-1 and J is TRBJ2-3; D is unresolved. Germline loops: CDR1 SQVTM, CDR2 ANQGSEA. The ends were cut back, 6 bases at V and 4 bases at J, with 8 bases in the middle. This CDR3 region has 11 residues. CDR3 coding DNA: TGCAGCGTACAAGTTTCAGATACGCAGTATTTT. It yields the protein CSVQVSDTQYF.

J is TRBJ1-5 and V is TRBV6-5, with D possibly TRBD1 on 5 matching bases. The CDR3 contains 14 residues. The V end was cut by 6 bases, the J end by 3 bases, with 12 bases between. CDR1 and CDR2 (germline): MNHEY, SVGAGI. In nucleotides, the CDR3 is TGTGCCAGCAGGGAGACAGTTCTCAATCAGCCCCAGCATTTT. It specifies CASRETVLNQPQHF.

This chain links TRBV30 with TRBJ1-2; 9 nucleotides agree with TRBD1. J was trimmed by 0 bases and V by 5 bases; bases with no gene match: 10. The V gene's germline CDR1 is GTSNPN and CDR2 SVGIG (reference sequence). CDR3 size: 16 residues. CDR3 bases: TGTGCCTGGGCCCGGGACAGGGCGCCTTCTAACTATGGCTACACCTTC. Translated, it gives CAWARDRAPSNYGYTF.

The J gene is TRBJ2-3, the V gene TRBV19, with D hard to call. V gave up 1 base and J gave up 8 bases, with 7 bases separating them. The V gene's germline CDR1 is LNHDA and CDR2 SQIVND (reference sequence). This CDR3 has 12 amino acids. This chain's CDR3 is CASSIGSGTQYF. The CDR3 DNA is TGTGCCAGTAGTATAGGATCCGGTACGCAGTATTTT.

The rearrangement joins TRBV5-6 to TRBJ2-7, with D perhaps matching TRBD1 (6 bases). The CDR3 runs to 15 residues. V gave up 0 bases and J gave up 2 bases, with 12 bases separating them. Germline CDR1 reads SGHDT; CDR2 reads YYEEEE. The CDR3 DNA reads TGTGCCAGCAGCTTGGGTGACAGGCGTACCTACGAGCAGTACTTC. Translation: CASSLGDRRTYEQYF.

This chain joins TRBV10-3 and TRBJ2-1; 13 bases are shared with TRBD2. Germline trimming cut 7 bases from V and 0 bases from J; bases unmatched to any gene: 15. This CDR3 has 20 amino acids. The germline V gene has CDR1 ENHRY and CDR2 SYGVKD. The CDR3 loop is CAITNSGLAGKTSSYNEQFF. In nucleotides, the CDR3 is TGTGCCATCACCAACTCGGGACTAGCGGGGAAAACCAGCTCCTACAATGAGCAGTTCTTC.

The chain links TRBV3-1 (or the pseudogene TRBV3-2) to TRBJ2-5; 10 bases match TRBD2. V lost 0 bases and J lost 5; bases outside the gene matches: 12. CDR3 length: 18 residues. Germline CDR1 and CDR2: LGHDT and YNNKEL (reference sequence). CDR3 region: CASSQDLMSGGAWETQYF. The CDR3, as DNA: TGTGCCAGCAGCCAAGATCTGATGAGCGGGGGGGCGTGGGAGACCCAGTACTTC.

The genes are TRBV7-2 and TRBJ2-1; the D gene is possibly TRBD2 (6 bases). CDR1 and CDR2 from the germline V gene are SGHTA and FQGNSA. Trimming took 5 bases from V and 0 from J, leaving 11 bases between them. The CDR3 loop spans 15 amino acids. CDR3 sequence (DNA): TGTGCCAGCAGCGCAGAAGCGGGCTCCTACAATGAGCAGTTCTTC. It codes for CASSAEAGSYNEQFF.

The chain is built from TRBV3-1 (or the pseudogene TRBV3-2) and TRBJ2-7; TRBD2 matches 8 bases. CDR1 and CDR2 from the germline V gene are LGHDT and YNNKEL (reference sequence). V shed 4 bases, J shed 2 bases, and the junction held 10 bases outside the gene matches. This CDR3 contains 16 residues. DNA for the CDR3: TGTGCCAGCAGCCGCCCTCTGGCGGGGGGTACCTACGAGCAGTACTTC. Translation gives CASSRPLAGGTYEQYF.

This rearrangement joins TRBV19 to TRBJ2-1; TRBD1 agrees at 9 bases. Germline CDR1 reads LNHDA; CDR2 reads SQIVND (reference sequence). The CDR3 spans 15 residues. V trimming: 3 bases; J trimming: 4 bases; junction bases outside the gene matches: 4. The CDR3 DNA sequence: TGTGCCAGTAGTATCTCCGGGACAGGGTACAATGAGCAGTTCTTC. Encoded protein: CASSISGTGYNEQFF.